The rows below give T cell receptor beta chains drawn from one sample of a study of shared clonotypes between healthy human individuals. Sequencing used immunoSEQ multiplex PCR; TCRdb keeps in-frame clones, though not all of them. The sample carries about 2.4 million clones, 93% recorded once. The sample consisted of naive CD4+ T cells from PBMCs. These receptor sequences come from a man aged 18-30 years in good health. Some clones in this sample may be carry-over from other donors' samples. Each CDR3 is given with its conserved first and last residue. D genes are given only for firm matches.

>TRBD2|TRBV4-3
CASSQEIGLAGVSEQYF
>-|TRBV18
CASSSREEETQYF
>-|TRBV6-6
CASTLADPSYNEQFF
>-|TRBV29-1
CSVAVTTNEKLFF
>-|TRBV25-1
CASSRAGRGNEKLFF
>-|TRBV7-2
CASSFSAGKLFF
>-|TRBV28
CASSQASGGSYGYTF
>-|TRBV2
CASSGGGDYTF
>TRBD2|TRBV5-4
CASSSDGLADEQFF
>-|TRBV25-1
CASSDIVAVGAYNEQFF
>-|TRBV10-3
CAIMENPRTEAFF
>TRBD2|TRBV29-1
CSVRREGRNEQFF
>-|TRBV6-1
CASREQETQYF
>TRBD2|TRBV28
CASSWPGGPLASPKDTQYF
>-|TRBV5-6
CASSSLGSPSPEFF
>-|TRBV11-3
CASSSFTDTQYF
>-|TRBV7-9
CASRPGTGENNEQFF
>-|TRBV9
CASSVEGRAGGEQYF
>-|TRBV9
CASSVGDRYEQYF
>-|TRBV5-5
CASSLQGGGNTIYF
>TRBD1|TRBV9
CASSPRTGVPTQYF
>-|TRBV4-3
CASSQDPGSRSYEQYF
>-|TRBV5-1
CASSLGAVTDTQYF
>-|TRBV30
CAWSTIHGGSETQYF
>-|TRBV5-1
CASSLPLPRTGLNTEAFF
>-|TRBV5-6
CASSSGPNEKLFF
>-|TRBV6-6
CASSSGQPQHF
>-|TRBV18
CASSSTSTADYEQYF
>-|TRBV6-1
CASSVGTDTQYF
>-|TRBV28
CASKGQGTSEQYF
>-|TRBV7-9
CASSSRKRGNTGELFF
>-|TRBV7-2
CASSRFRVQSGQPQHF
>-|TRBV30
CAWSNRGLAFF
>TRBD2|TRBV9
CASTPRLAGYNEQFF
>-|TRBV15
CATSRGFNRQPNTGELFF
>TRBD2|TRBV7-2
CASSRNGLAGTNTGELFF
>TRBD2|TRBV9
CASSVGSSSGKEEQFF
>-|TRBV7-2
CASSSTLRHEQYF
>TRBD2|TRBV2
CASSDRTSGRGELFF
>-|TRBV30
CVQWALYGYTF
>TRBD1|TRBV6-5
CASSHDRGGYNEQFF
>-|TRBV28
CASSPGLPAVYGYTF
>TRBD2|TRBV9
CASSVDPSGTDTQYF
>TRBD2|TRBV7-2
CASSLGTSGSYEQYF
>-|TRBV19
CASSMLSVTYGYTF
>TRBD2|TRBV6-5
CASSYGGLAGDEQYF
>-|TRBV5-1
CASSLARTTNEKLFF
>TRBD2|TRBV29-1
CSVGEGWETQYF
>-|TRBV5-8
CASSHGLGGEQFF
>-|TRBV11-2
CASSLFRLEGFSSEQYF
>-|TRBV19
CASSIEAALNTEAFF
>-|TRBV6-1
CASSEGGGTEAFF
>-|TRBV28
CASNLDRRAFF
>-|TRBV6-5
CASSPTGGTDTQYF